Listed below are T cell receptor beta chains from one sample, sequenced in a study of beta chain features in type 1 diabetes. Clones were sequenced by immunoSEQ multiplex PCR, and TCRdb holds only the in-frame ones, with some missing. The sample holds about 230,000 clones, around 10% seen once. Sequenced input: naive CD4+ T cells from blood. These receptor sequences come from a woman aged 18-30 years in good health. Each CDR3 is given with its conserved first and last residue. The order of the fields is V gene, J gene, clone size, D gene, CDR3 protein. D genes are given only for firm matches. The listing skips clone size in some rows; elsewhere it reads once, few, many or a size class.

TRBV14	NA	few	NA	CASSQGLAENEQYF
TRBV7-9	TRBJ1-5	many	TRBD1	CASSRTGGGQPQHF
TRBV25-1	TRBJ2-3	few	TRBD1	CASGTPGTALGTDTQYF
TRBV6-6	TRBJ1-1	NA	NA	CASTKDYALNTEAFF
TRBV30	TRBJ1-5	many	NA	CAWSEQRNQPQHF
TRBV29-1	TRBJ2-2	NA	TRBD2	CSGREGLNTGELFF
TRBV7-2	TRBJ2-1	NA	TRBD2	CASSLMAGGLSEQFF
TRBV6-1	TRBJ2-1	NA	TRBD1	CASKGTGSYNEQFF
TRBV7-9	TRBJ2-2	NA	TRBD1	CASSLGSGTGITGELFF
TRBV5-4	TRBJ2-7	NA	TRBD1	CASSPIPGQGFGEQYF
TRBV7-8	TRBJ1-2	few	NA	CASSFAEINYGYTF
TRBV7-2	TRBJ2-3	few	NA	CASSFPDISTDTQYF
TRBV5-1	TRBJ2-7	few	TRBD1	CASSLADRGVNEQYF
TRBV5-1	TRBJ2-2	NA	NA	CASSLPGHTTGELFF
TRBV30	TRBJ1-5	NA	NA	CAWSLHMNQPQHF
TRBV18	TRBJ2-3	NA	TRBD2	CASSPLSGGISTDTQYF
TRBV10-3	TRBJ1-1	NA	TRBD1	CAISGWTGNTEAFF
TRBV30	TRBJ1-1	few	NA	CAWSRTQGNTEAFF
TRBV7-2	TRBJ2-5	NA	NA	CASSLQTGRQETQYF
TRBV30	TRBJ1-2	few	NA	CACSGGPGDYGYTF
TRBV15	TRBJ1-1	NA	NA	CATINQGLNTEAFF
TRBV6-1	TRBJ2-5	few	NA	CASSGIQETQYF
TRBV18	NA	few	NA	CASSPPDSYEQYF
TRBV19	TRBJ1-2	NA	TRBD1	CASSNGQGARGYTF
TRBV11-2	TRBJ2-7	NA	TRBD1	CASSHPDRAAEQYF
TRBV9	TRBJ2-1	NA	TRBD2	CASSVATSGGPISYNEQFF
TRBV29-1	TRBJ1-5	few	NA	CSVADEVGQPQHF
TRBV5-1	TRBJ1-1	NA	NA	CASSFDWNTEAFF
TRBV6-5	TRBJ1-1	NA	TRBD1	CASSRTGNTEAFF
TRBV5-5	TRBJ2-2	few	TRBD1	CASSTGVTTGELFF
TRBV29-1	TRBJ2-7	NA	NA	CSVATRLSAEQYF
TRBV7-9	TRBJ2-7	few	NA	CASRDLTGGYEQYF
TRBV5-6	TRBJ2-7	few	NA	CASSLIPSDYEQYF
TRBV13	TRBJ2-1	NA	TRBD2	CASSQGTSGHNEQFF
TRBV5-8	TRBJ2-2	NA	NA	CASTLAFTGELFF
TRBV28	TRBJ2-2	few	NA	CASREFLAGELFF
TRBV6-4	TRBJ2-6	NA	TRBD1	CASSDASGTGGFGANVLTF
TRBV5-1	TRBJ1-3	NA	NA	CASSVDGSSGNTIYF
TRBV19	TRBJ1-5	NA	NA	CASREQGSQPQHF
TRBV15	TRBJ2-1	few	NA	CATSRDSGINEQFF
TRBV4-1	TRBJ2-3	NA	NA	CASSQELSTDTQYF
TRBV19	TRBJ2-1	NA	TRBD2	CASSITSGRSYNEQFF
TRBV7-2	TRBJ2-7	NA	NA	CASSLGGPTNYEQYF
TRBV30	TRBJ2-5	many	NA	CAWSVLSGETQYF
TRBV7-9	TRBJ1-1	NA	NA	CASSLGGRNTEAFF
TRBV5-4	TRBJ2-1	NA	TRBD2	CASNRGLAGENEQFF
TRBV30	TRBJ1-2	few	NA	CAWGRSRGPSRGYTF
TRBV10-3	TRBJ1-2	once	TRBD1	CAIRRTGTGTNYGYTF
TRBV11-2	TRBJ2-7	NA	TRBD1	CASSLRTGDWFEQYF
TRBV7-8	TRBJ2-2	NA	TRBD2	CASSLLTSGYANTGELFF
TRBV5-4	TRBJ2-7	few	TRBD2	CASSLGLAGAYEQYF
TRBV6-1	TRBJ2-3	NA	NA	CATQGEGTDTQYF
TRBV30	TRBJ2-1	few	NA	CAWGTFYNEQFF
TRBV27	TRBJ2-7	NA	TRBD1	CASCNPGQGVNEQYF
TRBV19	TRBJ2-5	few	TRBD1	CASTMTGDQETQYF
TRBV5-1	TRBJ2-1	few	TRBD1	CASSPGTGPYNEQFF